Presented here are 20 T cell receptor beta chains from one specimen sequenced in a study of immune evolution from preneoplasia to lung adenocarcinoma. Using immunoSEQ multiplex PCR, the repertoire was profiled, and TCRdb retains in-frame clones only, with some absent. Altogether fewer than 7,500 clones are present, 65% to 80% being singletons, with the ten largest covering about 10%. The sample consisted of FFPE lung adenocarcinoma in situ tissue. The receptor source for this set is a donor at least 70 years old with lung adenocarcinoma.

The gene calls are TRBV28 and TRBJ2-2; D is unresolved. Germline V gene data show CDR1 as MDHEN and CDR2 as SYDVKM. V lost 5 bases, J lost 1 base, and 14 bases lay in between. The CDR3 consists of 16 residues. Written as DNA, the CDR3 is TGTGCCAGCAGTCGTGCTAAGGATCTGAACACCGGGGAGCTGTTTTTT. It translates to CASSRAKDLNTGELFF. Together with reference TRBV28 and TRBJ2-2, the CDR3 gives the full variable domain: DVKVTQSSRYLVKRTGEKVFLECVQDMDHENMFWYRQDPGLGLRLIYFSYDVKMKEKGDIPEGYSVSREKKERFSLILESASTNQTSMYLCASSRAKDLNTGELFFGEGSRLTVL.

V and J are TRBV5-6 and TRBJ1-2; 12 bases fit TRBD1. This CDR3 is 13 amino acids long. Germline V lookup: CDR1 SGHDT, CDR2 YYEEEE. V trimming: 4 bases; J trimming: 14 bases; junction bases outside the gene matches: 9. CDR3 nucleotides: TGTGCCAGCAGCGACGGGACAGGGGGCGTGAGGACCTTC. The encoded protein is CASSDGTGGVRTF. Based on the CDR3 plus reference TRBV5-6 and TRBJ1-2, the full variable domain is DAGVTQSPTHLIKTRGQQVTLRCSPKSGHDTVSWYQQALGQGPQFIFQYYEEEERQRGNFPDRFSGHQFPNYSSELNVNALLLGDSALYLCASSDGTGGVRTFGSGTRLTVV.

This clone was observed a few times. The chain links TRBV5-6 to TRBJ2-6; D is unresolved. The CDR3 loop spans 14 amino acids. The V gene's germline CDR1 is SGHDT and CDR2 YYEEEE. The ends were cut back, 1 base at V and 1 base at J, with 3 bases in the middle. The CDR3 region is CASSLRSGANVLTF. Here the CDR3 DNA reads TGTGCCAGCAGCTTGCGGTCTGGGGCCAACGTCCTGACTTTC.

The chain employs TRBV18 and TRBJ1-1; 9 positions match TRBD1. The germline V gene has CDR1 KGHSH and CDR2 LQKENI. The CDR3 contains 17 residues. V lost 4 bases, J lost 5 bases, and 14 bases stayed unmatched. CDR3 protein: CASSQSPGQGGGTEAFF. CDR3 bases: TGTGCCAGCTCACAAAGTCCGGGACAGGGAGGAGGGACTGAAGCTTTCTTT.

This chain joins TRBV10-3 and TRBJ2-7; 10 positions match TRBD2. The junction had 6 bases not matched to a gene; V was cut back by 2 bases and J by 2 bases. This CDR3 contains 16 residues. Germline V gene lookup returns CDR1 ENHRY and CDR2 SYGVKD. CDR3 region: CAISEGLADLAYEQYF. The CDR3 nucleotides read TGTGCCATCAGTGAGGGACTAGCGGATCTAGCCTACGAGCAGTACTTC.

This rearrangement joins TRBV6-5 to TRBJ2-5, with D unclear. Per the germline V gene, CDR1 is MNHEY and CDR2 is SVGAGI. Trimming left V 6 bases short and J 1 base short, with 12 bases between. This CDR3 is 14 amino acids long. The CDR3 loop is CASSRTTTQETQYF. The CDR3 DNA reads as TGTGCCAGCAGCCGGACGACGACCCAAGAGACCCAGTACTTC.

The chain couples TRBV5-7 to TRBJ2-7; 7 bases align to TRBD2. TRBV5-7 is an ORF; its function is uncertain. CDR3 size: 15 residues. With V trimmed by 7 bases and J by 4 bases, 14 bases remained unmatched. CDR3 sequence: CASGTIGAEPYEQYF. The CDR3 DNA sequence: TGTGCCAGCGGGACTATTGGAGCGGAACCTTACGAGCAGTACTTC.

The chain couples TRBV15 to TRBJ2-2; the match to TRBD2 covers 12 bases. V lost 0 bases and J lost 5; bases outside the gene matches: 4. The CDR3 runs to 17 residues. The germline V gene has CDR1 LNHNV and CDR2 YYDKDF (reference sequence). This CDR3 is CATSRETSGRGTGELFF. As DNA, the CDR3 is TGTGCCACCAGCAGAGAGACTAGCGGGAGAGGGACCGGGGAGCTGTTTTTT.

The CDR3 nucleotides read TGTGCCAGCAGGATAAGACAGGGGGCTCGAGAGACCCAGTACTTC. Its protein is CASRIRQGARETQYF. This chain links TRBV2 with TRBJ2-5, with 10 bases lining up with TRBD1. Losses at the gene ends were 6 bases for V and 4 bases for J; bases not matched to a gene: 8. The CDR3 is made up of 15 amino acids. Germline CDR1 is SNHLY and CDR2 is FYNNEI. Based on the CDR3 plus reference TRBV2 and TRBJ2-5, the full variable domain is EPEVTQTPSHQVTQMGQEVILRCVPISNHLYFYWYRQILGQKVEFLVSFYNNEISEKSEIFDDQFSVERPDGSNFTLKIRSTKLEDSAMYFCASRIRQGARETQYFGPGTRLLVL.

This clone came up once. This chain connects TRBV6-5 to TRBJ2-5, with no clear D. Per germline, CDR1 MNHEY and CDR2 SVGAGI. Trimming pared 8 bases from V and 2 bases from J, leaving 6 bases between. The CDR3 extends over 11 amino acids. The CDR3 loop is CASEQQETQYF. The CDR3, as DNA: TGTGCCAGCGAACAGCAAGAGACCCAGTACTTC.

The chain carries TRBV7-6 and TRBJ2-2; D gene ambiguous. This CDR3 contains 15 residues. Germline CDR1 and CDR2: SGHVS and FNYEAQ. V lost 6 bases and J 3 bases, leaving 14 bases between the germline ends. CDR3 residues: CASSPLQPDTGELFF. The CDR3, as DNA: TGTGCCAGCAGTCCGCTCCAGCCGGACACCGGGGAGCTGTTTTTT.

This clone was detected a few times. The rearrangement uses TRBV6-5 and TRBJ2-7, with 7 bases that match TRBD1. Unmatched junction bases numbered 7, after V lost 6 bases and J lost 2 bases. This CDR3 spans 14 amino acids. From germline, CDR1 is MNHEY and CDR2 SVGAGI. The CDR3 bases are TGTGCCAGCAGGGACAGGTCCGGAACCTACGAGCAGTACTTC. Protein sequence: CASRDRSGTYEQYF.

CDR3 coding DNA: TGTGCCATCCAGGCTTCAAAGGTCTACACCTTC. This sequence encodes CAIQASKVYTF. The chain is built from TRBV28 and TRBJ1-2, with D unresolved. CDR3 length equals 11 residues. The V gene's germline CDR1 is MDHEN and CDR2 SYDVKM. Trimming stripped 10 bases from V and 10 bases from J, with 16 bases between.

The chain uses TRBV28 and TRBJ1-4, with D possibly TRBD1 on 6 matching bases. The CDR3 runs to 14 residues. Per the germline V gene, CDR1 is MDHEN and CDR2 is SYDVKM. Deletions cut 6 bases from V and 4 bases from J, with 12 bases between. The CDR3 is CASRPPGVNEKLFF. The CDR3 coding sequence is TGTGCCAGCAGGCCGCCAGGGGTTAATGAAAAACTGTTTTTT.

The genes are TRBV13 and TRBJ2-2; 10 positions agree with TRBD2. The CDR3 is 14 amino acids. From germline, CDR1 is PRHDT and CDR2 FYEKMQ (reference sequence). Unmatched junction bases numbered 3, after V lost 2 bases and J lost 9 bases. Written as DNA, the CDR3 is TGTGCCAGCAGCTTACTAGCGGGAGTTAGGGAGCTGTTTTTT. It codes for CASSLLAGVRELFF.

The chain uses TRBV27 and TRBJ2-5; D is possibly TRBD2 (5 bases). TRBJ2-7 explains the end of the DNA better; the J call may be wrong. In germline, CDR1 is MNHEY, CDR2 SMNVEV (reference sequence). The CDR3 is 14 residues long. The CDR3 reads CASSLTPTGNEQYF. The CDR3 DNA reads TGTGCCAGCAGTTTAACCCCAACGGGGAACGAGCAGTACTTC.

The V gene is TRBV7-3, the J gene TRBJ2-1, with TRBD1 matching over 8 bases. CDR1 is SGHTA, CDR2 FQGTGA, per germline. The V and J ends lost 2 bases and 2 bases, in that order; junction bases with no gene match: 2. The CDR3 is 15 amino acids. This CDR3 reads CASSLGQGPYNEQFF. CDR3 in DNA: TGTGCCAGCAGCTTAGGACAGGGCCCCTACAATGAGCAGTTCTTC.

The chain links TRBV5-1 to TRBJ2-2; D gene ambiguous. The ends were cut back, 4 bases at V and 4 bases at J, with 8 bases in the middle. There are 13 residues in the CDR3. CDR1 and CDR2 from the germline V gene are SGHRS and YFSETQ. The CDR3: CASSRTPTGELFF. Written as DNA, the CDR3 is TGCGCCAGCAGCCGCACCCCCACCGGGGAGCTGTTTTTT.

In DNA form, the CDR3 reads TGTGCCAGCAGCACGGTCCCCGGCGAGACCCAGTACTTC. Translated: CASSTVPGETQYF. The rearrangement joins TRBV7-3 to TRBJ2-5; no definite D call. Trimming left V 5 bases short and J 5 bases short, with 12 bases between. This CDR3 is 13 amino acids long. Germline assignment: CDR1 SGHTA and CDR2 FQGTGA.

This rearrangement joins TRBV27 to TRBJ1-1; a weak D match, TRBD1 (5 bases). Per the germline V gene, CDR1 is MNHEY and CDR2 is SMNVEV (reference sequence). The CDR3 contains 14 residues. Deletions cut 5 bases from V and 5 bases from J, with 15 bases between. CDR3 bases: TGTGCCAGCAGTCCCTGGGGCGGGGGGACTGAAGCTTTCTTT. This codes for CASSPWGGGTEAFF.